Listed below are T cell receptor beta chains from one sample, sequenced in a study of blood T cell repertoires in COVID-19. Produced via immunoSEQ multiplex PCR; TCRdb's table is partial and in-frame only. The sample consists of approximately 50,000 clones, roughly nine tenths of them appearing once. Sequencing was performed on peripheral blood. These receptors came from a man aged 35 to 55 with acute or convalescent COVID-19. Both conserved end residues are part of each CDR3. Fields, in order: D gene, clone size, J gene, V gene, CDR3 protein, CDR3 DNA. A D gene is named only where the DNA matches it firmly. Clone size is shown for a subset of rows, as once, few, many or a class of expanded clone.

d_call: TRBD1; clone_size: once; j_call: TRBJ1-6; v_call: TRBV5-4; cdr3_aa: CASSRTGENSPLHF; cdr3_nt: TGTGCCAGCAGCCGGACAGGGGAGAATTCACCCCTCCACTTT
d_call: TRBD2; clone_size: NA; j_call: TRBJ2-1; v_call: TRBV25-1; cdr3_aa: CASSEKTSGFYNEQFF; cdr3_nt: TGTGCCAGCAGTGAAAAGACTAGCGGATTCTACAATGAGCAGTTCTTC
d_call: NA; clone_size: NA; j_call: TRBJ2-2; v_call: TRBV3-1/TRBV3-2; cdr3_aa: CASSNQGSGELFF; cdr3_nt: TGTGCCAGCAGCAACCAGGGTTCCGGGGAGCTGTTTTTT
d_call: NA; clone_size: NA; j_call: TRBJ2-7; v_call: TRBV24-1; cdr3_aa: CATSDFEGKQYF; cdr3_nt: TGTGCCACCAGTGATTTCGAGGGTAAGCAGTACTTC
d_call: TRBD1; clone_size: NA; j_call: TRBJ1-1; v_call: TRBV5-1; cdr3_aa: CASSLGQGAGYTEAFF; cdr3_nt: TGCGCCAGCAGCTTGGGACAGGGGGCAGGGTACACTGAAGCTTTCTTT
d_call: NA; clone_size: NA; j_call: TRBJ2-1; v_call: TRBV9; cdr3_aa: CASSVRQTYNEQFF; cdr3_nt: TGTGCCAGCAGCGTACGTCAGACCTACAATGAGCAGTTCTTC
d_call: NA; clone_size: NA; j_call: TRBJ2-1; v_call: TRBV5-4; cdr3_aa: CASSLLLADEQFF; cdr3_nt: TGTGCCAGCAGCTTGCTGTTAGCGGATGAGCAGTTCTTC
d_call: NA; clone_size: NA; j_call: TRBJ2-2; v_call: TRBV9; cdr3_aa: CASSVVGQGLTGELFF; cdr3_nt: TGTGCCAGCAGCGTAGTGGGGCAGGGACTCACCGGGGAGCTGTTTTTT
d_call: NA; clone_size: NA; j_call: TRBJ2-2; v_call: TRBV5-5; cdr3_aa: CASGTQGLTGELFF; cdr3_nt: TGTGCCAGCGGTACACAGGGTCTCACCGGGGAGCTGTTTTTT
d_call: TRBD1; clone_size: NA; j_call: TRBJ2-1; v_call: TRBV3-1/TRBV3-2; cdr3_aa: CASSQDPGQGSQFF; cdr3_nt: TGTGCCAGCAGCCAAGACCCGGGACAGGGTTCGCAGTTCTTC
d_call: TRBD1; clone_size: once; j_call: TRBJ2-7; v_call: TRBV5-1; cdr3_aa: CASSTTGTGVPYEQYF; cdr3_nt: TGCGCCAGCAGCACTACCGGGACAGGGGTCCCCTACGAGCAGTACTTC